Below are 9 T cell receptor beta chains sequenced from a single sample in a study of T-cell reconstitution after alpha-beta-depleted transplantation in children. The library targeted TCRbeta and was prepared with unique molecular identifiers. MiXCR was run by TCRdb on the PCR reads, yielding one entry per CDR3 protein. The profile shows some 600,000 distinct CDR3 sequences, roughly 13% of them singletons. The sample in question was PBMCs, mostly from graft donor cells, obtained 360 days after TCRalphabeta/CD19-depleted stem cell transplant. These receptors came from a male patient younger than 18 who had a stem cell transplant for acute myeloid leukemia, so the T cells may come from the graft donor.

V is TRBV18 and J is TRBJ2-1, with 12 nucleotides matching TRBD2. With 3 bases clipped from V and 7 bases from J, the junction kept 7 bases outside the gene matches. The CDR3 contains 16 residues. Germline CDR1 reads KGHSH; CDR2 reads LQKENI. The CDR3, as DNA: TGTGCCAGCTCACCGCGGACTAGCGGGGTCGGGAATGAGCAGTTCTTC. This translates into CASSPRTSGVGNEQFF.

This clonotype appeared a few times. The V and J genes are TRBV29-1 and TRBJ2-5; D tentatively reads TRBD1 or TRBD2 (5 bases each). The length of the CDR3 is 17 residues. The V end was cut by 1 base, the J end by 3 bases, with 21 bases between. Germline V gene lookup returns CDR1 SQVTM and CDR2 ANQGSEA. The CDR3: CSVEVRTGTAPEETQYF. The CDR3 DNA reads TGCAGCGTTGAAGTTAGGACGGGGACCGCCCCCGAAGAGACCCAGTACTTC.

This clonotype has a handful of counts. The V call is TRBV14, the J call TRBJ2-2, with D possibly matching TRBD2 (6 bases). Germline values: CDR1 SGHDN, CDR2 FVKESK. Trimming shortened V by 4 bases and J by 6 bases, and 9 bases separated the two germline ends. The CDR3 totals 13 residues. CDR3 coding DNA: TGTGCCAGCAGCCCGACTAGGTCCGGGGAGCTGTTTTTT. It translates to CASSPTRSGELFF. Using reference TRBV14 and TRBJ2-2 for the parts outside the CDR3, the full variable domain is EAGVTQFPSHSVIEKGQTVTLRCDPISGHDNLYWYRRVMGKEIKFLLHFVKESKQDESGMPNNRFLAERTGGTYSTLKVQPAELEDSGVYFCASSPTRSGELFFGEGSRLTVL.

With regard to this clonotype: A much larger clone lies one base from this, so it may be a read error. The CDR3 carries no conserved terminal phenylalanine or tryptophan, so it likely arises from a read error. The J gene is TRBJ2-5, the V gene TRBV20-1, with TRBD2 matching 11 bases. Germline CDR1 is DFQATT and CDR2 is SNEGSKA (reference sequence). The CDR3 runs 15 residues. The V and J ends lost 4 bases and 4 bases, in that order; junction bases with no gene match: 8. The CDR3 loop is CSATGTSGHPETQYS. The CDR3, as DNA: TGCAGTGCTACCGGGACTAGCGGTCATCCAGAGACCCAGTACTCC.

In this sample, this clonotype turned up a few times. The genes are TRBV29-1 and TRBJ2-1; no definite D call. Trimming took off 6 bases at V and 4 bases at J, with 7 bases between the two ends. This CDR3 has 11 residues. Germline V CDR1 and CDR2: SQVTM, ANQGSEA. CDR3 nucleotide sequence: TGCAGCGTCGAAAAGTACAATGAGCAGTTCTTC. Translated: CSVEKYNEQFF.

This clonotype has more than one count but fewer than ten. This chain connects TRBV19 to TRBJ1-1, with D perhaps matching TRBD1 (6 bases). V gave up 7 bases and J gave up 0 bases, with 12 bases separating them. Looked up from germline, CDR1 is LNHDA and CDR2 is SQIVND (reference sequence). This CDR3 is built from 14 residues. The CDR3 loop is CASIETGMNTEAFF. The CDR3 nucleotides are TGTGCCAGTATAGAGACAGGCATGAACACTGAAGCTTTCTTT.

The table lists this clonotype with a few counts. This rearrangement joins TRBV19 to TRBJ2-2; 11 positions match TRBD2. V lost 3 bases, J lost 8 bases, and 11 bases stayed unmatched. Germline V gives CDR1 LNHDA, CDR2 SQIVND (reference sequence). The CDR3 has 17 amino acids. CDR3 in amino acids: CASSMAPLAGAGGELFF. In DNA form, the CDR3 reads TGTGCCAGTAGTATGGCCCCACTAGCGGGAGCTGGTGGGGAGCTGTTTTTT. The full variable domain, in which reference TRBV19 and TRBJ2-2 provide the parts outside the CDR3, is DGGITQSPKYLFRKEGQNVTLSCEQNLNHDAMYWYRQDPGQGLRLIYYSQIVNDFQKGDIAEGYSVSREKKESFPLTVTSAQKNPTAFYLCASSMAPLAGAGGELFFGEGSRLTVL.

This clonotype was recorded many times. The CDR3 spells CSARWQSYEQYF. As DNA, the CDR3 is TGCAGTGCTAGATGGCAATCCTACGAGCAGTACTTC. The V gene is TRBV20-1, the J gene TRBJ2-7, with unresolved D. V lost 2 bases, J lost 1 base, and 6 bases lay in between. The CDR3 spans 12 residues. From germline, CDR1 is DFQATT and CDR2 SNEGSKA (reference sequence).

The sample holds many counts of this clonotype. This chain uses TRBV7-8 with TRBJ2-5; D possibly corresponds to TRBD1 (5 bases). V was cut by 4 bases and J by 4 bases, with 13 bases left in between. This CDR3 region has 14 residues. The germline gives CDR1 SGHVS, CDR2 FQNEAQ. The CDR3 region has the DNA TGTGCCAGCAGCTCTCTCAGGGCCCGAGAGACCCAGTACTTC. This codes for CASSSLRARETQYF. The full variable domain, in which reference TRBV7-8 and TRBJ2-5 provide the parts outside the CDR3, is GAGVSQSPRYKVAKRGQDVALRCDPISGHVSLFWYQQALGQGPEFLTYFQNEAQLDKSGLPSDRFFAERPEGSVSTLKIQRTQQEDSAVYLCASSSLRARETQYFGPGTRLLVL.